The T cell receptor (beta chain) described here comes from a study of T cells after yellow fever vaccination. General study findings and limits: Boosting was followed by the reappearance of most primary-vaccination clones (around 96% CD4, about 90% CD8). A weaker but faster secondary response was observed, peaking on day 5 versus 15.

V was trimmed by 3 bases and J by 1 base, leaving 5 bases between them. CDR1 and CDR2 from the germline V gene are SGHVS and FQNEAQ. There are 13 residues in the CDR3. TCR cDNA, made by 5'RACE template switching, carried an added universal primer site and UMIs. TCRdb re-derived calls from the 5' RACE reads in MiXCR, one entry per CDR3 protein. The sample consists of about 240,000 distinct CDR3 sequences, 6.9% of them appearing once. This clonotype has just a few counts. What it recognizes is unknown. The sample here was CD4+ T cells sorted from PBMCs, taken 15 days after the yellow fever booster vaccination. The rearrangement links TRBV7-8 to TRBJ2-3; no definite D call. The origin of this receptor is a man aged 25-40 years who received the YFV17D yellow fever vaccine. DNA for the CDR3: TGTGCCAGCAGCTTTGACCGCACAGATACGCAGTATTTT. Its protein product is CASSFDRTDTQYF.